These 12 T cell receptor beta chains share one sample of origin, sequenced in a study of early T cells in non-severe SARS-CoV-2 infection. TCRdb analysed the 5' RACE reads with MiXCR anew, one entry per CDR3 protein. The sample consists of about 31,000 distinct CDR3 sequences, about 4.9% of them appearing once. Sample: whole blood. The receptors come from an adult who was a healthcare worker with PCR-confirmed SARS-CoV-2 infection or an uninfected control (not recorded which).

This clonotype was seen at least ten times. The gene calls are TRBV5-1 and TRBJ2-7, with a weak D call TRBD2 (5 bases). This CDR3 comprises 15 residues. V gave up 0 bases and J gave up 5 bases, with 15 bases separating them. Germline values: CDR1 SGHRS, CDR2 YFSETQ. CDR3 sequence (DNA): TGCGCCAGCAGCTTGGCCCTAGCCGATCGGGACGAGCAGTACTTC. Its translation: CASSLALADRDEQYF.

V is TRBV7-8 and J is TRBJ2-7; 7 bases are shared with TRBD2. The CDR3 sequence is 17 residues long. CDR1 is SGHVS, CDR2 FQNEAQ, per germline. With 6 bases clipped from V and 3 bases from J, the junction kept 17 bases outside the gene matches. The CDR3 DNA reads TGTGCCAGCAGTCGAGAGGCGTCCGGGACTAACTTCTACGAGCAGTACTTC. Translation: CASSREASGTNFYEQYF.

By share, this clonotype ranks as large. The chain couples TRBV7-3 to TRBJ2-1, with 10 nucleotides matching TRBD2. The CDR3 is 16 residues long. The V gene's germline CDR1 is SGHTA and CDR2 FQGTGA. J lost 3 bases, V lost 2 bases, and 4 bases had no gene match. Here the CDR3 reads CASSLDVAGGYNEQFF. As DNA, the CDR3 is TGTGCCAGCAGCTTAGACGTAGCGGGGGGCTACAATGAGCAGTTCTTC.

This clonotype was seen a handful of times. The rearrangement links TRBV20-1 to TRBJ2-5; 13 bases align to TRBD2. Germline assignment: CDR1 DFQATT and CDR2 SNEGSKA (reference sequence). V lost 3 bases and J lost 5; bases outside the gene matches: 6. CDR3 size: 15 residues. The CDR3 DNA reads TGCAGTGCTAGTAGGACTAGCGGGAGTCGGGAGACCCAGTACTTC. Protein sequence: CSASRTSGSRETQYF.

This clonotype was counted at least ten times. V and J are TRBV2 and TRBJ1-3; D gene ambiguous. Germline CDR1 is SNHLY and CDR2 is FYNNEI. The ends were cut back, 3 bases at V and 0 bases at J, with 3 bases in the middle. This CDR3 region has 13 residues. The CDR3 loop reads CASSDGSGNTIYF. The CDR3, as DNA: TGTGCCAGCAGTGACGGCTCTGGAAACACCATATATTTT.

CDR3 sequence reads: CASSMGTGDQPQHF. For the CDR3, the DNA is TGCGCCAGCAGCATGGGGACAGGGGATCAGCCCCAGCATTTT. The genes are TRBV5-1 and TRBJ1-5; TRBD1 matches at 10 bases. The CDR3 has 14 amino acids. Germline V gives CDR1 SGHRS, CDR2 YFSETQ. V dropped 4 bases and J dropped 5; count of bases not matched to a gene: 3.

This clonotype was detected many times. The chain joins TRBV5-1 to TRBJ1-2; 8 nucleotides agree with TRBD1. The CDR3 has 13 residues. Germline-derived CDR1 and CDR2 are SGHRS and YFSETQ. The V segment lost 4 bases and the J segment 7 bases; nucleotides outside the gene matches: 6. The CDR3 DNA sequence: TGCGCCAGCAGCCAACAGGGGGTCAGTGGCTACACCTTC. It translates to CASSQQGVSGYTF.

This clonotype has just a few counts. CDR3 DNA: TGTGCCAGCAGCCCCCGACTAGTCTCCTACGAGCAGTACTTC. It encodes CASSPRLVSYEQYF. The rearrangement links TRBV11-2 to TRBJ2-7; possible D gene TRBD2, 6 bases. Per germline, CDR1 SGHAT and CDR2 FQNNGV. This CDR3 is 14 amino acids long. V was pared by 5 bases and J by 0 bases, with 11 bases between. The full variable domain, with the rest looked up from reference TRBV11-2 and TRBJ2-7, is EAGVAQSPRYKIIEKRQSVAFWCNPISGHATLYWYQQILGQGPKLLIQFQNNGVVDDSQLPKDRFSAERLKGVDSTLKIQPAKLEDSAVYLCASSPRLVSYEQYFGPGTRLTVT.

The rearrangement joins TRBV6-6 to TRBJ2-3, with 7 bases that match TRBD1. This CDR3 region has 15 residues. Germline loops: CDR1 MNHNY, CDR2 SVGAGI (reference sequence). J was trimmed by 2 bases and V by 5 bases; bases with no gene match: 7. The CDR3 loop is CASSPPGQPTDTQYF. In nucleotides, the CDR3 is TGTGCCAGCAGTCCCCCGGGACAGCCCACAGATACGCAGTATTTT.

The rearrangement links TRBV6-6 to TRBJ1-6; tentative D call: TRBD1 (5 bases). CDR1 and CDR2 from the germline V gene are MNHNY and SVGAGI (reference sequence). Trimming pared 4 bases from V and 7 bases from J, leaving 8 bases between. This CDR3 spans 13 amino acids. The CDR3 loop reads CASSWDGNSPLHF. Written as DNA, the CDR3 is TGTGCCAGCAGTTGGGACGGCAATTCACCCCTCCACTTT.

The count of this clonotype is one. The rearrangement links TRBV7-9 to TRBJ2-7, with D possibly matching TRBD2 (5 bases). Germline V lookup: CDR1 SEHNR, CDR2 FQNEAQ (reference sequence). The CDR3 consists of 13 residues. Trimming left V 7 bases short and J 0 bases short, with 10 bases between. In nucleotides, the CDR3 is TGTGCCAGCATGGACGGACTCTCCTACGAGCAGTACTTC. Its protein product is CASMDGLSYEQYF.

Only a few counts were recorded for this clonotype. The chain joins TRBV5-1 to TRBJ2-7; D not resolved. The germline CDR1 and CDR2 sequences are SGHRS and YFSETQ. Trimming took off 4 bases at V and 0 bases at J, with 14 bases between the two ends. CDR3 length equals 15 residues. As DNA, the CDR3 is TGCGCCAGCAGCATGGGTGGGTCAGGCTCCTACGAGCAGTACTTC. This translates into CASSMGGSGSYEQYF.